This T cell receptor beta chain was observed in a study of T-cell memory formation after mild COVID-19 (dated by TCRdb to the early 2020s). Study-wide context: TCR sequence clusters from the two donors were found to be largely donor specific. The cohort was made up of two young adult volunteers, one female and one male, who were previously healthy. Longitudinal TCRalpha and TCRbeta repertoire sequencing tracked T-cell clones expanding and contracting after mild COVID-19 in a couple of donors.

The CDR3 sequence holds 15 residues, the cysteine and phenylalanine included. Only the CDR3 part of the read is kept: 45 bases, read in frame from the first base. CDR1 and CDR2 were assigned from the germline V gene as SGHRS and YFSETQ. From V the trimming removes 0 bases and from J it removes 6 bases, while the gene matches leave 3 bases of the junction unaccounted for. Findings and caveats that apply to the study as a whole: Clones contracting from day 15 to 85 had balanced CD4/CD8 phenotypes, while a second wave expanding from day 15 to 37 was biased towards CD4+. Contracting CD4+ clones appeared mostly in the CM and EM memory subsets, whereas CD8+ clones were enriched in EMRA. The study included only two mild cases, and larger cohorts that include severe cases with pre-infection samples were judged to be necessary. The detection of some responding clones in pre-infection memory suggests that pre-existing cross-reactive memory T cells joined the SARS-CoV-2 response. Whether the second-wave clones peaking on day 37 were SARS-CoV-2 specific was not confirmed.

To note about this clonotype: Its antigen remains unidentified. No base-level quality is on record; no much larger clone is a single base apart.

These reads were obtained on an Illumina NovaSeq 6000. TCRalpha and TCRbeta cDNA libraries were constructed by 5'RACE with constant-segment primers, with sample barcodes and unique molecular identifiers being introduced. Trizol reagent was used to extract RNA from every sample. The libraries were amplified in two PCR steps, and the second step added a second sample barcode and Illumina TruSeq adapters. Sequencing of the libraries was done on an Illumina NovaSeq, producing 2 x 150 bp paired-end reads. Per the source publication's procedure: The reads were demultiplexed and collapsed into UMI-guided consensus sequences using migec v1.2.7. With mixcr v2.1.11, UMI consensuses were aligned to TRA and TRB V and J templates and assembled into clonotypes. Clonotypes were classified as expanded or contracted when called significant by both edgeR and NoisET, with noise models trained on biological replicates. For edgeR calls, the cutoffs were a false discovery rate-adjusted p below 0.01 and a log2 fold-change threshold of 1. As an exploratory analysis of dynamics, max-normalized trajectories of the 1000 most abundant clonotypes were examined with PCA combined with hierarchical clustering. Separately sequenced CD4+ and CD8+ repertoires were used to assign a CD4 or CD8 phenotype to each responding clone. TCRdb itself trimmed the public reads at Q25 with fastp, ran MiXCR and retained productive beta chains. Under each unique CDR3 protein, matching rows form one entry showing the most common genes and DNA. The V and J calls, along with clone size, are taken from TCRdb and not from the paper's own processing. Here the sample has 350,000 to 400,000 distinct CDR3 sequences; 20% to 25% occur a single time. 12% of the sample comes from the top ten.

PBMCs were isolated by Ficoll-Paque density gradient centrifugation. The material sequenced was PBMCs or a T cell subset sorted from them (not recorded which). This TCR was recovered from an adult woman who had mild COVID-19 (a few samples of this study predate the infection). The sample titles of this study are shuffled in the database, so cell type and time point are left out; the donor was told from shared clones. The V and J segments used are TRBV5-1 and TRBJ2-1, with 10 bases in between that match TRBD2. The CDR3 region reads CASSLGVAGGNEQFF. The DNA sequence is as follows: TGCGCCAGCAGCTTGGGAGTAGCGGGAGGCAATGAGCAGTTCTTC.